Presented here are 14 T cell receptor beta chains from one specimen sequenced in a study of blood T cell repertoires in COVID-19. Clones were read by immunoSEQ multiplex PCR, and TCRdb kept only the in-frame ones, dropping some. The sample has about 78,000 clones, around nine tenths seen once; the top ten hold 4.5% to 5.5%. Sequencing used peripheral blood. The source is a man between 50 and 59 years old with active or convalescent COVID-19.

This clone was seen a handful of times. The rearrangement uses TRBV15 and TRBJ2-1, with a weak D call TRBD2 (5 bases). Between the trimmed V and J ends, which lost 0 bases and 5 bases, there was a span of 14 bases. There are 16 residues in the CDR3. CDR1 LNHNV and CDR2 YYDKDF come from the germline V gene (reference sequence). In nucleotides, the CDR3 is TGTGCCACCAGCAGAGATGGGCGCGGGCTAAACAATGAGCAGTTCTTC. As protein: CATSRDGRGLNNEQFF.

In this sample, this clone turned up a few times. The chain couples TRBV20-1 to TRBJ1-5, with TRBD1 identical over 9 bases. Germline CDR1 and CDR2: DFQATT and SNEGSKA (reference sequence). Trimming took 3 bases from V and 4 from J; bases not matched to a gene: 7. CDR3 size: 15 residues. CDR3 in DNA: TGCAGTGCTAGTACGGACAGGGGCCCTAATCAGCCCCAGCATTTT. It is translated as CSASTDRGPNQPQHF.

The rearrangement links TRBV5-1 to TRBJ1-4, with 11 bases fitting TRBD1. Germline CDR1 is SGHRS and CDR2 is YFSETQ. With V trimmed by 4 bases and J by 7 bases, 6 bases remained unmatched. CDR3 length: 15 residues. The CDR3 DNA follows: TGCGCCAGCAGCGGGAGGACAGGGGGCGGTGAAAAACTGTTTTTT. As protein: CASSGRTGGGEKLFF.

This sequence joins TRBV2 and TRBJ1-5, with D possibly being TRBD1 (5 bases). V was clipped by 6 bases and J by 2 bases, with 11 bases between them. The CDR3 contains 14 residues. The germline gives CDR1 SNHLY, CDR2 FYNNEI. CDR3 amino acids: CASRMTDGNQPQHF. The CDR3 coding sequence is TGTGCCAGCAGGATGACAGACGGCAATCAGCCCCAGCATTTT.

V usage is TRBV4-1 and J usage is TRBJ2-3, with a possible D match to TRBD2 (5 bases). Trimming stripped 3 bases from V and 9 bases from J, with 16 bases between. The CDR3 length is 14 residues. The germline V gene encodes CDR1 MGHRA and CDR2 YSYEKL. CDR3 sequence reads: CASSQGTRGSTQYF. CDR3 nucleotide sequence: TGCGCCAGCAGCCAGGGCACGCGTGGGAGCACGCAGTATTTT.

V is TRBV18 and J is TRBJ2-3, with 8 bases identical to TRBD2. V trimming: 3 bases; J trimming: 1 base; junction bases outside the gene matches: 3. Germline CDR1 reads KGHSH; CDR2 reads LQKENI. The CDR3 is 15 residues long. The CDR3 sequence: CASSPAGGGTDTQYF. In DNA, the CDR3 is TGTGCCAGCTCACCCGCGGGGGGCGGCACAGATACGCAGTATTTT.

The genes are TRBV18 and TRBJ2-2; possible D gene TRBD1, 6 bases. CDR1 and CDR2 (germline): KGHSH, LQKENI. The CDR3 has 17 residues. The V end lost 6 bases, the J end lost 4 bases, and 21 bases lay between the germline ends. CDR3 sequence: CASSQIPTGSGTGELFF. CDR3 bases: TGTGCCAGCTCCCAGATACCTACAGGGTCGGGCACCGGGGAGCTGTTTTTT.

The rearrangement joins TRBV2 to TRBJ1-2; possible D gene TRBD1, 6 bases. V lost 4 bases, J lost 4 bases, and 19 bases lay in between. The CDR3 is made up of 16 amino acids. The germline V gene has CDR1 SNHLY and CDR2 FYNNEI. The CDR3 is CASSAHREGVAYGYTF. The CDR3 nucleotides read TGTGCCAGCAGTGCCCACAGGGAAGGAGTAGCCTATGGCTACACCTTC.

The CDR3 DNA follows: TGTGCCAGCAGCTTGGACCAGGTTAACACCGGGGAGCTGTTTTTT. Its protein product is CASSLDQVNTGELFF. The V call is TRBV5-4, the J call TRBJ2-2; no firm D call. Per the germline V gene, CDR1 is SGHNT and CDR2 is YYREEE (reference sequence). The CDR3 has 15 amino acids. The V end lost 0 bases, the J end lost 2 bases, and 8 bases lay between the germline ends.

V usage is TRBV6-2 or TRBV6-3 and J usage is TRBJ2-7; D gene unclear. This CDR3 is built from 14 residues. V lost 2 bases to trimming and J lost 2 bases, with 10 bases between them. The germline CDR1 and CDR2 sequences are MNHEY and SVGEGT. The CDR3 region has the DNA TGTGCCAGCAGTTACGGTCAGTTAACCTACGAGCAGTACTTC. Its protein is CASSYGQLTYEQYF.

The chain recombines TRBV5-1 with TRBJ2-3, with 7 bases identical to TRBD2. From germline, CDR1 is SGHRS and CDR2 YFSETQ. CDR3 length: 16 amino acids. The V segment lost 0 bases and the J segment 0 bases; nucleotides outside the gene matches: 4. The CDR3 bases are TGCGCCAGCAGCTTGGCAGGGACTACTAGCACAGATACGCAGTATTTT. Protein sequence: CASSLAGTTSTDTQYF.

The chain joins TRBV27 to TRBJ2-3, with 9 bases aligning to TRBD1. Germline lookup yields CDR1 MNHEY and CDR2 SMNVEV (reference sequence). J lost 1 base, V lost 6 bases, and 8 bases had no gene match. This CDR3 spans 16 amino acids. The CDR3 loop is CASSPPRDRGTDTQYF. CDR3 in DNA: TGTGCCAGCAGCCCCCCCCGGGACAGGGGCACAGATACGCAGTATTTT.

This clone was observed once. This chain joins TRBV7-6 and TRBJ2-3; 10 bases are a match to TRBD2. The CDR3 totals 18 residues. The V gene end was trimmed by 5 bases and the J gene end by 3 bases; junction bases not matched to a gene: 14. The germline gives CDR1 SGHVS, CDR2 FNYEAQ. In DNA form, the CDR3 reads TGTGCCAGCAGCCAGGAGCGGGGGGGCATGGGGTGGACAGATACGCAGTATTTT. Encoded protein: CASSQERGGMGWTDTQYF.

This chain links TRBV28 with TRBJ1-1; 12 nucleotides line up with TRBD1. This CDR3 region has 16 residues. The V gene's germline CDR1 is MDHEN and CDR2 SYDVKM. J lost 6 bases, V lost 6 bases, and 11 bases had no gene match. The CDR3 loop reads CASRGTGGVDSPEAFF. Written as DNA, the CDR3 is TGTGCCAGCAGGGGGACAGGGGGCGTTGATAGCCCTGAAGCTTTCTTT.